The 3 T cell receptor beta chains listed next were all sequenced from one sample in a study of T cell repertoires in cytomegalovirus infection. Which antigens these TCRs recognize remains unknown. MiXCR was run by TCRdb on the reads, yielding one entry per CDR3 protein. Here the sample spans 450,000 to 600,000 distinct CDR3 sequences, approximately 40% being singletons. Material: cultured PBMCs, obtained from culture after CMV antigen stimulation. The receptor set was obtained from a human donor in good health (CMV status not recorded). Some clones in this sample may be carry-over from other donors' samples.

This clonotype has more than one count but fewer than ten. The rearrangement uses TRBV3-1 and TRBJ1-2; maybe TRBD1 (6 bases). Trimming stripped 4 bases from V and 3 bases from J, with 30 bases between. In germline, CDR1 is LGHDT, CDR2 YNNKEL (reference sequence). The CDR3 runs 20 residues. Written as DNA, the CDR3 is TGTGCCAGCAGCCTTCCCCTGACTAGGATGACCAGACAGGATGACTATGGCTACACCTTC. Residues: CASSLPLTRMTRQDDYGYTF.

The chain recombines TRBV5-1 with TRBJ2-7; a weak D match, TRBD2 (5 bases). Germline assignment: CDR1 SGHRS and CDR2 YFSETQ. This CDR3 is built from 14 residues. Trimming stripped 1 base from V and 6 bases from J, with 14 bases between. The CDR3 sequence is CASSLPSTLSEQYF. CDR3 sequence (DNA): TGCGCCAGCAGCTTGCCTAGCACCCTCTCCGAGCAGTACTTC.

The gene calls are TRBV4-1 and TRBJ1-2; D is perhaps TRBD1 (5 bases). CDR1 and CDR2 (germline): MGHRA, YSYEKL. With 0 bases removed from V and 2 bases from J, the gap between germline ends came to 10 bases. The CDR3 is 15 amino acids. Here the CDR3 reads CASSQDPGGNYGYTF. DNA of the CDR3: TGCGCCAGCAGCCAAGATCCTGGGGGGAACTATGGCTACACCTTC.